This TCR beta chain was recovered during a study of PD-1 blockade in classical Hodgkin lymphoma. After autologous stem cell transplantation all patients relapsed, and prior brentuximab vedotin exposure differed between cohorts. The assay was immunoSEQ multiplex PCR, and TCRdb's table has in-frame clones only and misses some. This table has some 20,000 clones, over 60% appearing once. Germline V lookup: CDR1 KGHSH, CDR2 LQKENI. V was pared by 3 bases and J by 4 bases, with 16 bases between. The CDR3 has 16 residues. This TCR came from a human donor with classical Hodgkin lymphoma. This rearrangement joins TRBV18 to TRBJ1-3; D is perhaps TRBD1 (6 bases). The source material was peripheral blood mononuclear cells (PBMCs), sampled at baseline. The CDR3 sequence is CASSPSFGGPGNTIYF. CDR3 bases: TGTGCCAGCTCACCCTCATTCGGGGGGCCCGGAAACACCATATATTTT.